The clone carrying this T cell receptor (beta chain) has a count of ten or more. What it recognizes is unknown. CDR3 length: 13 residues. Germline V gene data show CDR1 as ENHRY and CDR2 as SYGVKD. J lost 2 bases, V lost 10 bases, and 4 bases had no gene match. PBMCs stored at -80 C, numbering 2 million, were the origin of the unsorted libraries. These data originate in a study of neurological immune-mediated disorders. Overall study findings and caveats: A possible signature was seen in one related-CDR3 cluster, into which phylogenetic grouping placed the repertoires of 18 of 34 multiple sclerosis patients. Private repertoires in all groups were suggested by the finding that expanded clones across subjects shared no CDR3 amino acid sequences.

With 10-nucleotide random UMIs, 5'RACE was used to make the cDNA. One entry per CDR3 protein results from TCRdb running MiXCR on the 5' RACE reads. The repertoire consists of 45,000 to 60,000 distinct CDR3 sequences, with 2% to 3% occurring once and the leading ten covering around 3%. This receptor was identified in a man aged 50-60 years with multiple sclerosis. The chain employs TRBV10-3 and TRBJ2-3, with TRBD1 identical over 9 bases. The sequenced material came from PBMCs. As DNA, the CDR3 is TGTGCCACCACAGGGGGCACCACAGATACGCAGTATTTT. Protein product: CATTGGTTDTQYF.